This T cell receptor beta chain was captured in a study of identical twins. As to this clonotype: The antigen is not known.

Germline V gene sequence: CDR1 KGHSH, CDR2 LQKENI. Trimming cost V 0 bases and J 2 bases, with 16 bases left between them. This CDR3 has 17 residues. Study results and caveats: Zero-insertion analyses might be partly confounded by invariant T cells like MAIT and iNKT.

TCRdb re-called the 5' RACE reads with MiXCR, one entry per CDR3 protein. The sample yields about 810,000 distinct CDR3 sequences, 10% to 15% seen once. This sample also appeared in a second study, on yellow fever vaccine responses in identical twins.

This TCR was recovered from a woman in her late teens or twenties in good health. The sequencing input was PBMCs. The V gene is TRBV18, the J gene TRBJ1-2, with D perhaps matching TRBD1 (6 bases). The DNA of the CDR3 is TGTGCCAGCTCACCACCGGGTCAGGGGTTCGGGAACTATGGCTACACCTTC. It specifies CASSPPGQGFGNYGYTF. Based on the CDR3 plus reference TRBV18 and TRBJ1-2, the full variable domain is NAGVMQNPRHLVRRRGQEARLRCSPMKGHSHVYWYRQLPEEGLKFMVYLQKENIIDESGMPKERFSAEFPKEGPSILRIQQVVRGDSAAYFCASSPPGQGFGNYGYTFGSGTRLTVV.